Given below is one T cell receptor (beta chain) in context. The sample belongs to a study of CD8 T cells in ankylosing spondylitis. Germline-derived CDR1 and CDR2 are LNHNV and YYDKDF (reference sequence). Losses at the gene ends were 10 bases for V and 2 bases for J; bases not matched to a gene: 12. This CDR3 has 15 amino acids. One entry per CDR3 protein results from TCRdb running MiXCR on the 5' RACE reads. Among roughly 260,000 distinct CDR3 sequences, around 20% were seen once, and the ten largest hold roughly 8%. The chain combines TRBV15 with TRBJ2-5; 8 bases are shared with TRBD2. The sample consisted of blood, either unsorted or a sorted T cell fraction (not recorded which). The source of this sequence is a male donor with ankylosing spondylitis or in good health (not recorded which). CDR3 in amino acids: CAIAGLAGRQETQYF. DNA of the CDR3: TGTGCCATCGCGGGGTTAGCGGGGCGTCAAGAGACCCAGTACTTC.